This TCR beta chain was observed in a study of a mutant IDH1 vaccine in newly diagnosed glioma. Time point noted: baseline, week 1 (first vaccination visit). Documented treatment: pre-vaccination baseline after standard-of-care therapy. The CDR3 is 13 amino acids. CDR1 SGHTA and CDR2 FQGNSA come from the germline V gene. V dropped 5 bases and J dropped 1 base, with 8 bases sitting between them. Assay used: immunoSEQ multiplex PCR; TCRdb lists only in-frame clones, some missing. The sample comprises some 67,000 clones, about 83% of which are singletons, and 4% to 5.5% rests with the top ten. Study-wide results and caveats: Immune responses induced by vaccination arose in 93.3% of the patients.

A single count supports this clone. Its antigen remains unidentified. The sequence was collected from a woman under 30 with glioma. Some clones in this sample may be carry-over from other donors' samples. The source was peripheral blood mononuclear cells (PBMCs), collected from a glioma patient treated with radiotherapy, temozolomide or both. The gene calls are TRBV7-2 and TRBJ1-1; the D is unclear. CDR3 sequence (DNA): TGTGCCAGCAGCCCCACACCGAACACTGAAGCTTTCTTT. This sequence encodes CASSPTPNTEAFF.